This T cell receptor beta chain appears in the sequencing data of a study of blood T cell repertoires in COVID-19. Germline assignment: CDR1 SNHLY and CDR2 FYNNEI. The CDR3 loop spans 14 amino acids. The V and J ends lost 4 bases and 5 bases, in that order; junction bases with no gene match: 5. Sequenced by immunoSEQ multiplex PCR; TCRdb stores in-frame clones only, minus some. The repertoire has 150,000 to 200,000 clones, about 75% of them found once; the top ten carry roughly 28%. Sequencing was carried out using peripheral blood. This TCR was recovered from a woman aged 70-85 years with acute or convalescent COVID-19. The chain links TRBV2 to TRBJ2-5; TRBD1 aligns across 9 bases. This CDR3 reads CASSGDRAEETQYF. The CDR3, as DNA: TGTGCCAGCAGTGGGGACAGGGCTGAGGAGACCCAGTACTTC.